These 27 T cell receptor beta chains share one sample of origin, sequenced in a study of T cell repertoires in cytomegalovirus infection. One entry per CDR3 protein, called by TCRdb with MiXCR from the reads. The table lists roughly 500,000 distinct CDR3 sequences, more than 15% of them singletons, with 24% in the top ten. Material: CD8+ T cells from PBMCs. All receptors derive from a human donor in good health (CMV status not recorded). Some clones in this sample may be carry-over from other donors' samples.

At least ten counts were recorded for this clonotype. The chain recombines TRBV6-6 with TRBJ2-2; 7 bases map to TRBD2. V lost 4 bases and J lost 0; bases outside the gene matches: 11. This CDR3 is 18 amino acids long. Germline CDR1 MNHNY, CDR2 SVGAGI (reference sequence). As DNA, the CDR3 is TGTGCCAGCAGTTCTGGCCGGGCTAGCGGAACGAACACCGGGGAGCTGTTTTTT. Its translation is CASSSGRASGTNTGELFF.

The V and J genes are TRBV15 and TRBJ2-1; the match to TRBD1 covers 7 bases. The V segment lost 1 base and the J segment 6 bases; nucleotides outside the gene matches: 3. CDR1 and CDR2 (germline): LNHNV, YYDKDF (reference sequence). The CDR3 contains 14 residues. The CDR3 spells CATSRGQGINEQFF. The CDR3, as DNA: TGTGCCACCAGCAGAGGACAGGGTATCAATGAGCAGTTCTTC.

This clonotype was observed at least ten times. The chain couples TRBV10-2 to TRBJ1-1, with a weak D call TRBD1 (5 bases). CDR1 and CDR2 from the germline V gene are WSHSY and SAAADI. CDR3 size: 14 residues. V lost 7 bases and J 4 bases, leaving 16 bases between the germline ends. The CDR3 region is CASTKGQSGTEAFF. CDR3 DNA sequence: TGCGCCAGCACCAAGGGGCAGTCGGGCACTGAAGCTTTCTTT.

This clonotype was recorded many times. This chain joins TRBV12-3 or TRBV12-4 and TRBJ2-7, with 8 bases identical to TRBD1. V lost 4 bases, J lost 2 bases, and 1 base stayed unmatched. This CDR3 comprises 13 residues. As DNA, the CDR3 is TGTGCCAGCAGTTCAGGGGGCGCCTACGAGCAGTACTTC. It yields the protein CASSSGGAYEQYF.

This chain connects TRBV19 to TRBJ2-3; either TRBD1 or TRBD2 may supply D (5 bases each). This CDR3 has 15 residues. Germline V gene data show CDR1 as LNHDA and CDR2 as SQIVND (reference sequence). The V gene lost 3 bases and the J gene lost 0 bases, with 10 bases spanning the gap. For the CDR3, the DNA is TGTGCCAGTAGTATGAGGGGCTTTAGCACAGATACGCAGTATTTT. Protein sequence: CASSMRGFSTDTQYF.

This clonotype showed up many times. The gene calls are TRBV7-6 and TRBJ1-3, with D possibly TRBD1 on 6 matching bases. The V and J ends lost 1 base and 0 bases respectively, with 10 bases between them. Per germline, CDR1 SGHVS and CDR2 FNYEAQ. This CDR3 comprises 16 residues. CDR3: CASSLGQGSSGNTIYF. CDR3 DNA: TGTGCCAGCAGCTTAGGTCAGGGGAGCTCTGGAAACACCATATATTTT. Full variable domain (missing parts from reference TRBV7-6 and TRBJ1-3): GAGVSQSPRYKVTKRGQDVALRCDPISGHVSLYWYRQALGQGPEFLTYFNYEAQQDKSGLPNDRFSAERPEGSISTLTIQRTEQRDSAMYRCASSLGQGSSGNTIYFGEGSWLTVV.

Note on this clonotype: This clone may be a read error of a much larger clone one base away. This chain's CDR3 is CASSLSGLPSETQYF. The CDR3 DNA reads TGTGCCAGCAGTTTGTCGGGACTCCCTTCGGAGACCCAGTACTTC. The V gene is TRBV27, the J gene TRBJ2-5, with D tentatively TRBD2 (6 bases). The CDR3 spans 15 residues. V was clipped by 3 bases and J by 5 bases, with 16 bases between them. The germline V gene has CDR1 MNHEY and CDR2 SMNVEV (reference sequence).

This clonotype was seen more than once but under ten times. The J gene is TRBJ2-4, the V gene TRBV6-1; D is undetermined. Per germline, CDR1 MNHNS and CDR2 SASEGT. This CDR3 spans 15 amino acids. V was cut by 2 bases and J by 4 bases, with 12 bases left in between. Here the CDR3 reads CASSERTHSKNIQYF. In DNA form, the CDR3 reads TGTGCCAGCAGTGAAAGGACCCACTCGAAAAACATTCAGTACTTC.

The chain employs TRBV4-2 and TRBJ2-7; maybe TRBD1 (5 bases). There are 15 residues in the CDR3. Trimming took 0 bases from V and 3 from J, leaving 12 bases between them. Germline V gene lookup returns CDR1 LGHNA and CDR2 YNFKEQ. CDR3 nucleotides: TGTGCCAGCAGCCAAGAAGAAGGCAGGGACTACGAGCAGTACTTC. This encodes CASSQEEGRDYEQYF.

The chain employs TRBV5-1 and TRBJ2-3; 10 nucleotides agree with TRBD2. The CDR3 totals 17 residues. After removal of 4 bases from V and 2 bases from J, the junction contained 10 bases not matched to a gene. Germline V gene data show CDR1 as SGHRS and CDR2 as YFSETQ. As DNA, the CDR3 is TGCGCCAGCAGCCGTCTTACTAGCGGGGACGACACAGATACGCAGTATTTT. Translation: CASSRLTSGDDTDTQYF.

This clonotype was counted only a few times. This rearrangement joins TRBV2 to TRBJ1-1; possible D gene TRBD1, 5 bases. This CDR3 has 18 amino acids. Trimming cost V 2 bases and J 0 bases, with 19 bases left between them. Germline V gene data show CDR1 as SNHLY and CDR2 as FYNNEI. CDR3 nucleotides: TGTGCCAGCAGTGAAAGGTGGGGGGAGGGTTTGGTGAACACTGAAGCTTTCTTT. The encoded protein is CASSERWGEGLVNTEAFF.

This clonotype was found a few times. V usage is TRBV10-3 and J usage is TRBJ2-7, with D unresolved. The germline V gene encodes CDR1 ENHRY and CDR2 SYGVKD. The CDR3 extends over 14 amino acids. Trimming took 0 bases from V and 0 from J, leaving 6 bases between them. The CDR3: CAISESVSSYEQYF. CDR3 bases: TGTGCCATCAGTGAGTCGGTCAGCTCCTACGAGCAGTACTTC.

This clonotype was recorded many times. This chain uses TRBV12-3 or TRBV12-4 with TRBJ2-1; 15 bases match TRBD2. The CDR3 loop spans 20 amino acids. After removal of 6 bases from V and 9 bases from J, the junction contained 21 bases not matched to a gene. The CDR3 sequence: CASSAPGLAGGSVAWIEQFF. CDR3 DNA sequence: TGTGCCAGCAGCGCCCCTGGACTAGCGGGAGGGTCAGTTGCATGGATTGAGCAGTTCTTC.

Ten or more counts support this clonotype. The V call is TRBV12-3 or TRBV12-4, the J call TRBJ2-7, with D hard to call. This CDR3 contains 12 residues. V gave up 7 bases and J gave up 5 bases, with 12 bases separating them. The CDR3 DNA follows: TGTGCCAGCAATTCCCGATCCAACGAGCAGTACTTC. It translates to CASNSRSNEQYF.

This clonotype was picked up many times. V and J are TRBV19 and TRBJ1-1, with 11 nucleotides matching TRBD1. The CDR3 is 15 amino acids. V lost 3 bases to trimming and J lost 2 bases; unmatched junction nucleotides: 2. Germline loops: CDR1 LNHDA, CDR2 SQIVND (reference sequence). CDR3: CASSIGTGGNTEAFF. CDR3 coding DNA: TGTGCCAGTAGTATTGGGACAGGGGGTAACACTGAAGCTTTCTTT.

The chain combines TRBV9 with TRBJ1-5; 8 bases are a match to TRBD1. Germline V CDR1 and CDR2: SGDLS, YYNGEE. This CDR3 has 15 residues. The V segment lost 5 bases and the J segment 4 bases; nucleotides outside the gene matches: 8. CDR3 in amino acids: CASSLGQGWNQPQHF. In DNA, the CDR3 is TGTGCCAGCAGTCTCGGACAGGGTTGGAATCAGCCCCAGCATTTT. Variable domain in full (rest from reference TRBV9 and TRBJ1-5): DSGVTQTPKHLITATGQRVTLRCSPRSGDLSVYWYQQSLDQGLQFLIQYYNGEERAKGNILERFSAQQFPDLHSELNLSSLELGDSALYFCASSLGQGWNQPQHFGDGTRLSIL.

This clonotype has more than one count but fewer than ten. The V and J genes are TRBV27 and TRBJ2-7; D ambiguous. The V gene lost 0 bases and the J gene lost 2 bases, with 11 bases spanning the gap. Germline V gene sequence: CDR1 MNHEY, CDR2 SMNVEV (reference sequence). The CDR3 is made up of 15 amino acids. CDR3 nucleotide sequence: TGTGCCAGCAGTTTATCGAAGGGCATTGCCTACGAGCAGTACTTC. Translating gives CASSLSKGIAYEQYF.

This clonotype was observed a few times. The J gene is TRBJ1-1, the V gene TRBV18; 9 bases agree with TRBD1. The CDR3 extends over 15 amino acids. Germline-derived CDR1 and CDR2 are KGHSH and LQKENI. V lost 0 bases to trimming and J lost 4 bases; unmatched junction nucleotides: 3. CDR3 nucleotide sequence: TGTGCCAGCTCACCACCGGAGACAGGGGGCACTGAAGCTTTCTTT. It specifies CASSPPETGGTEAFF.

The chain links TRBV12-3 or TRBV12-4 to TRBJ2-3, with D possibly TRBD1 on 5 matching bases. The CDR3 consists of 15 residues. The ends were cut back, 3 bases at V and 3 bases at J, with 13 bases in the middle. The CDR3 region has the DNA TGTGCCAGCAGTTTTGGGTTACGGACAACAGATACGCAGTATTTT. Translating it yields CASSFGLRTTDTQYF.

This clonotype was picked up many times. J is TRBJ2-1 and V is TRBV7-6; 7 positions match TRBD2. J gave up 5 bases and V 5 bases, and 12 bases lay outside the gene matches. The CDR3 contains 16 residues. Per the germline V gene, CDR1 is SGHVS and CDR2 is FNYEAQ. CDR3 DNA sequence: TGTGCCAGCAGCCCAAGAGCGGGACGCCCCGACAATGAGCAGTTCTTC. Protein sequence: CASSPRAGRPDNEQFF.

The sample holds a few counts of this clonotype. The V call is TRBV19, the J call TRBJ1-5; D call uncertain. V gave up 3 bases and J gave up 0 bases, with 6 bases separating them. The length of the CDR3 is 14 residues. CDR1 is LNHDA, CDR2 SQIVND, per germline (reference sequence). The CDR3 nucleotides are TGTGCCAGTAGTATCGGGGATAGCAATCAGCCCCAGCATTTT. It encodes CASSIGDSNQPQHF.

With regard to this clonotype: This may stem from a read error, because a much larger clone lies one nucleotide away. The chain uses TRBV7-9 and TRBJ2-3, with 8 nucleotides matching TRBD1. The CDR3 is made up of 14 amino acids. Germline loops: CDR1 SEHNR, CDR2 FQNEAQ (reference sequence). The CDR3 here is CASSSSTGGDRQYF. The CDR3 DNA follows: TGTGCCAGCAGTTCCTCTACAGGGGGAGATAGGCAGTATTTT.

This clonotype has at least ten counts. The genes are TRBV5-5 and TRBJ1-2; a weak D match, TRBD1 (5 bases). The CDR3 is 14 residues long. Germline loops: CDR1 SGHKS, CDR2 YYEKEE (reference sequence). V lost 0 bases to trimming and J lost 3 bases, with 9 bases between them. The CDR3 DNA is TGTGCCAGCAGCTTGGCTCAGGGAGACTATGGCTACACCTTC. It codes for CASSLAQGDYGYTF.

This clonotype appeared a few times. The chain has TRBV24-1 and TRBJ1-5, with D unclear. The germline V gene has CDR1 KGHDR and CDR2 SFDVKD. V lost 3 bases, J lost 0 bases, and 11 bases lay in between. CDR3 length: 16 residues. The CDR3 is CATSDGSRHSNQPQHF. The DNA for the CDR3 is TGTGCCACCAGTGATGGAAGCCGACATAGCAATCAGCCCCAGCATTTT.

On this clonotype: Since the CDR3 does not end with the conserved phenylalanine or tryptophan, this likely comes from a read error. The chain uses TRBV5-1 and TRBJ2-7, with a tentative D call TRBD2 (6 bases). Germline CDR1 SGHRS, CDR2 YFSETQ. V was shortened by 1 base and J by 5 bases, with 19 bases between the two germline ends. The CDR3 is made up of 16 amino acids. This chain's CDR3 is CASSLYRRGRPDEQYL. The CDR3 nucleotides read TGCGCCAGCAGCTTGTATCGGAGGGGCAGGCCCGACGAGCAGTACTTA.

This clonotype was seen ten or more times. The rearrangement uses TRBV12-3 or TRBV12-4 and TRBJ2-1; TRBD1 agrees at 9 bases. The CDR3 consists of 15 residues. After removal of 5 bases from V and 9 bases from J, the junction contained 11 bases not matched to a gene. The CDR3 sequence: CASSGAGTGWAEQFF. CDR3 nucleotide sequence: TGTGCCAGCAGTGGGGCGGGGACAGGGTGGGCTGAGCAGTTCTTC.

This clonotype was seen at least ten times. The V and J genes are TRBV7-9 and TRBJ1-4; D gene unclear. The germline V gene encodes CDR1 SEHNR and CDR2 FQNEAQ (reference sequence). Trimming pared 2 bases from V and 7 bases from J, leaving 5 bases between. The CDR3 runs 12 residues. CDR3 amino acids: CASSLQVEKLFF. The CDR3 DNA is TGTGCCAGCAGCTTACAGGTTGAAAAACTGTTTTTT.